This T cell receptor (beta chain) derives from a study of pediatric ulcerative colitis. On the study more broadly: Disease was pancolitis in seven or eight and left-sided in two, histology-confirmed.

General study points: Clonal expansions reduced rectal repertoire diversity in acute severe colitis.

This was a survey-level run. Profiling relied on immunoSEQ multiplex PCR, and the TCRdb table lists in-frame clones only, not all of them. Here the sample spans 40,000 to 55,000 clones, under 80% being singletons. This clone has only one observation. Its matching antigen is unknown. CDR3 length: 15 residues. V dropped 1 base and J dropped 3 bases, with 11 bases sitting between them. CDR1 and CDR2 from the germline V gene are SGHRS and YFSETQ. The rectum was sampled with one to two pinch biopsies at colonoscopy. This chain uses TRBV5-1 with TRBJ2-1, with a weak D call TRBD2 (6 bases). The clonotype comes from a girl aged 5 to 17 with moderate ulcerative colitis. Material for sequencing was gut tissue. Written as DNA, the CDR3 is TGCGCCAGCAGCTTGTTGGGCGGGGACTACAATGAGCAGTTCTTC. It translates to CASSLLGGDYNEQFF. Combining the CDR3 with reference TRBV5-1 and TRBJ2-1 gives the whole variable domain KAGVTQTPRYLIKTRGQQVTLSCSPISGHRSVSWYQQTPGQGLQFLFEYFSETQRNKGNFPGRFSGRQFSNSRSEMNVSTLELGDSALYLCASSLLGGDYNEQFFGPGTRLTVL.